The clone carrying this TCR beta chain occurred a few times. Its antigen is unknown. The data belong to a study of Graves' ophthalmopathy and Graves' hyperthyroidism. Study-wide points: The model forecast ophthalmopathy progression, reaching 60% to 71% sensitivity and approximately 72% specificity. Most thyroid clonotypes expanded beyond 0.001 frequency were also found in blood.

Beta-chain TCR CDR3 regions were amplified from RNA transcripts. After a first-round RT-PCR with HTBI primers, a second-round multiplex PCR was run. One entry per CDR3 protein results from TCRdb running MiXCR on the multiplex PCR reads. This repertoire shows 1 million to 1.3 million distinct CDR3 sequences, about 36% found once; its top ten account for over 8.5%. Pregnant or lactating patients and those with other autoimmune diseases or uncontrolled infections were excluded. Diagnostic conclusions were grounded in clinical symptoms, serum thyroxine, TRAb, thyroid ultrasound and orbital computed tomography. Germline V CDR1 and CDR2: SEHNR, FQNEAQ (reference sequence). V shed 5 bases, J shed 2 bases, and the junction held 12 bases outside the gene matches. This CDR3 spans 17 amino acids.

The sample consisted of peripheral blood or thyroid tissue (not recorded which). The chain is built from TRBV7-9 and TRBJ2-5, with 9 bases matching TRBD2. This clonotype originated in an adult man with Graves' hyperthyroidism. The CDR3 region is CASSVVGASGTQETQYF. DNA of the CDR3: TGTGCCAGCAGCGTTGTTGGGGCTAGCGGGACGCAAGAGACCCAGTACTTC.